The T cell receptor (beta chain) described here comes from a study of long-term antiretroviral therapy in people with HIV. They ran version v3.0 of the immunoSEQ assay at survey level. Using immunoSEQ multiplex PCR, the repertoire was profiled, and TCRdb retains in-frame clones only, with some absent. The table includes under 30,000 clones, 75% to 90% detected once. Specimens retained roughly 0.9-11 million cryopreserved PBMC preceding DNA extraction. This CDR3 comprises 16 residues. Trimming shortened V by 6 bases and J by 5 bases, and 22 bases separated the two germline ends. Germline V lookup: CDR1 MDHEN, CDR2 SYDVKM.

This sequence joins TRBV28 and TRBJ2-5, with D uncertain. This specimen consisted of unsorted PBMCs, obtained 0.3 years after starting antiretroviral therapy. This TCR came from a man aged 40-49 years with HIV. The CDR3 sequence is CASRSRYYKLLETQYF. CDR3 nucleotides: TGTGCCAGCAGGAGCCGATACTACAAGTTGTTGGAGACCCAGTACTTC.